This paragraph reports one T cell receptor (beta chain). The clone's antigen remains unknown. Within one base of it there is no much larger clone, and no base qualities were kept. Libraries were built with the immunoSEQ multiplex PCR assay. The hsTCRB Kit was used according to the manufacturer's protocol to amplify rearranged TCR beta chain sequences. Sequencing of TCRB libraries was carried out on an Illumina MiSeq. In the authors' own workflow: The kit vendor's proprietary platform handled demultiplexing, trimming and gene mapping. Drawn from immuneACCESS, this table holds only the in-frame rearrangements with V and J called that TCRdb kept. Clones are partly lost; checked studies trace under half to an unresolved V gene and leave the rest unexplained. The D gene and trimming were derived from the DNA, and the V and J assignments and clone size from that table. In this sample the table shows roughly 68,000 clones, 74% of which occur a single time. In total, the top ten clones hold 4.5% to 5% of the sample.

This sample is part of a study of a mutant IDH1 vaccine in newly diagnosed glioma listed by TCRdb under 2021. With regard to the full study: Vaccination was initiated 4-6 weeks after radiotherapy alone, or concurrently with temozolomide cycles in the chemotherapy-containing groups. The approximately 30 treated patients were roughly 62% male and 37.5% female, with a mean age of around 40 years. Before enrollment, most patients had been given radiochemotherapy with temozolomide as standard therapy, while the rest had received either radiotherapy alone or temozolomide alone. The week-35 safety follow-up was designated visit V12, and the week-47 end of study was designated visit V13. Peripheral blood was drawn at six visits: V03 (baseline), V05, V07, V10, V12 and V13. For exploratory analyses, longitudinal TCRB deep sequencing was carried out in roughly 23 treated patients wherever samples were available. Points the paper makes about the study in general: The authors noted that analyses of patient blood samples could not be reproduced because of sample limitations. Across multiple MHC alleles, vaccine-induced immune responses were seen in around 94% of patients. Selection of PBMC samples for TCRB deep sequencing was based on availability. No apparent relationship was observed between pseudoprogression and alterations in the top peripheral T cell clonotypes detected by TCRB sequencing.

Reading the label with the study, this specimen's time point is: week 35, safety follow-up. Each vaccine dose, consisting of 300 ug of a 20-mer mutant IDH1 peptide in Montanide, was administered subcutaneously with topical imiquimod. Eight vaccinations were administered to patients in weeks 1, 3, 5, 7, 11, 15, 19 and 23, corresponding to visits V03 through V10. The donors had newly diagnosed IDH1-mutant astrocytomas of WHO grade 3 or 4 that showed loss of nuclear ATRX. The samples were drawn from NOA16, a multicentre, single-arm, open-label phase I trial in Germany that tested a mutant IDH1 peptide vaccine in humans for the first time. Genomic DNA for TCRB sequencing was extracted from EDTA blood using the DNeasy Blood and Tissue Kit. V was cut back by 3 bases and J by 4 bases, leaving a gap of 7 bases between them. Measured from the cysteine to the phenylalanine, the CDR3 is 13 residues long. The sequence is cut down to CDR3 DNA, 39 bases in frame from base 1. CDR1 GTSNPN and CDR2 SVGIG were looked up in the germline V gene (reference sequence).

The rearranged segments are TRBV30 and TRBJ2-6, with the D gene uncertain. Source: PBMCs, taken from a glioma patient whose treatment included an IDH1 peptide vaccine. The origin of this receptor is a man aged 50 or older with glioma. This receptor has the CDR3 CAWRVQGANVLTF. The DNA is as follows: TGTGCCTGGAGGGTACAGGGGGCCAACGTCCTGACTTTC.